The clone carrying this T cell receptor beta chain was observed a handful of times. The data are from a study of beta chain features in type 1 diabetes. The study reverse transcribed the entire isolated RNA, so it sequenced expressed TCRB transcripts. TCRdb's copy holds only in-frame clones and misses some; the assay was immunoSEQ multiplex PCR. The sample holds approximately 170,000 clones, roughly 9.1% seen once. The specimen was central memory CD4+ T cells from blood. The clonotype was recovered from a young woman in good health.

In DNA form, the CDR3 reads TGTGCCAGCAGCCAGGGGGCTGTCCAAGAGACCCAGTACTTC. This encodes CASSQGAVQETQYF. V gene TRBV7-2 combines with J gene TRBJ2-5, with 8 nucleotides matching TRBD1. Germline trimming cut 5 bases from V and 1 base from J; bases unmatched to any gene: 3. The CDR3 sequence is 14 residues long. The germline gives CDR1 SGHTA, CDR2 FQGNSA.